A selection of T cell receptor beta chains follows, all from one sample in a study of regulatory T cells in long-lasting Graves disease. Using its own MiXCR run on the multiplex PCR reads, TCRdb lists one record per CDR3 protein. The profile shows 200,000 to 250,000 distinct CDR3 sequences, 20% of them singletons. Here the sequenced sample was peripheral blood mononuclear cells (PBMCs), taken at new diagnosis, from a patient treated with antithyroid drugs. The source of these receptors is a female donor with Graves disease. CDR3s include the opening cysteine and the closing phenylalanine or tryptophan. A D gene is named only where the DNA matches it firmly. Size is omitted from some rows. Given values are once, few, many or a class for expanded clones.

CDR3 length: 15; D gene: TRBD1; clone size: many; J gene: TRBJ1-1; V gene: TRBV20-1; CDR3 DNA: TGCAGTGCTAGAGCGCAAGGGACAGGGAACACTGAAGCTTTCTTT; CDR3 protein: CSARAQGTGNTEAFF
CDR3 length: 14; D gene: NA; clone size: few; J gene: TRBJ2-3; V gene: TRBV9; CDR3 DNA: TGTGCCAGCAGCGTAGAACAGAGCACAGATACGCAGTATTTT; CDR3 protein: CASSVEQSTDTQYF
CDR3 length: 14; D gene: TRBD1; clone size: many; J gene: TRBJ2-5; V gene: TRBV10-3; CDR3 DNA: TGTGCCATCAGTCCAACGACAGGGGAAGAGACCCAGTACTTC; CDR3 protein: CAISPTTGEETQYF
CDR3 length: 13; D gene: NA; clone size: many; J gene: TRBJ1-1; V gene: TRBV7-9; CDR3 DNA: TGTGCCAGCAGCCTACTCAGGGACCCTGAAGCTTTCTTT; CDR3 protein: CASSLLRDPEAFF
CDR3 length: 13; D gene: TRBD1; clone size: many; J gene: TRBJ2-1; V gene: TRBV7-2; CDR3 DNA: TGTGCCAGCAGGGGACAGGGGCGGAGTGAGCAGTTCTTC; CDR3 protein: CASRGQGRSEQFF
CDR3 length: 13; D gene: TRBD1; clone size: many; J gene: TRBJ2-1; V gene: TRBV6-4; CDR3 DNA: TGTGCCAGTGGGACAGGGGCATACAATGAGCAGTTCTTC; CDR3 protein: CASGTGAYNEQFF
CDR3 length: 12; D gene: NA; clone size: many; J gene: TRBJ1-2; V gene: TRBV28; CDR3 DNA: TGTGCCAGCAGTTTAGGAGACAGGGGCTACACCTTC; CDR3 protein: CASSLGDRGYTF
CDR3 length: 13; D gene: NA; clone size: many; J gene: TRBJ1-1; V gene: TRBV12-3/TRBV12-4; CDR3 DNA: TGTGCCAGCAGTTCTCAGGGCGGGACTGAAGCTTTCTTT; CDR3 protein: CASSSQGGTEAFF
CDR3 length: 15; D gene: NA; clone size: NA; J gene: TRBJ2-1; V gene: TRBV3-1; CDR3 DNA: TGTGCCAGCAGCCAAGATACGGCGGGTCCCCATGAGCAGTTCTTC; CDR3 protein: CASSQDTAGPHEQFF
CDR3 length: 12; D gene: TRBD2; clone size: NA; J gene: TRBJ2-7; V gene: TRBV20-1; CDR3 DNA: TGCAGTATGACTAGCGGGGCCGTGGAGCAGTACTTC; CDR3 protein: CSMTSGAVEQYF
CDR3 length: 12; D gene: NA; clone size: many; J gene: TRBJ1-1; V gene: TRBV7-8; CDR3 DNA: TGTGCCAGCAGCTTAGTCTCCGGGATGGCTTTCTTT; CDR3 protein: CASSLVSGMAFF
CDR3 length: 16; D gene: TRBD2; clone size: many; J gene: TRBJ2-2; V gene: TRBV5-4; CDR3 DNA: TGTGCCAGCAGCCCCAGACTAGCGGTAAACACCGGGGAGCTGTTTTTT; CDR3 protein: CASSPRLAVNTGELFF
CDR3 length: 13; D gene: NA; clone size: NA; J gene: TRBJ1-2; V gene: TRBV27; CDR3 DNA: TGTGCCAGCGGACTCAGGGGTACCTATGGCTACACCTTC; CDR3 protein: CASGLRGTYGYTF
CDR3 length: 14; D gene: TRBD1; clone size: many; J gene: TRBJ1-1; V gene: TRBV20-1; CDR3 DNA: TGCAGTGCTAGAGCGGGACAGATGAACACTGAAGCTTTCTTT; CDR3 protein: CSARAGQMNTEAFF
CDR3 length: 14; D gene: NA; clone size: many; J gene: TRBJ1-5; V gene: TRBV27; CDR3 DNA: TGTGCCAGCGCCCGAGGGGATGGCAATCAGCCCCAGCATTTT; CDR3 protein: CASARGDGNQPQHF
CDR3 length: 14; D gene: TRBD2; clone size: few; J gene: TRBJ2-5; V gene: TRBV6-1; CDR3 DNA: TGTGCCAGCAGCTCGCTAGGGAGGGAAGAGACCCAGTACTTC; CDR3 protein: CASSSLGREETQYF
CDR3 length: 16; D gene: TRBD2; clone size: once; J gene: TRBJ2-1; V gene: TRBV19; CDR3 DNA: TGTGCCGGTAGTCTACCGGGACTAGCAGTATACAATGAGCAGTTCTTC; CDR3 protein: CAGSLPGLAVYNEQFF
CDR3 length: 14; D gene: TRBD2; clone size: many; J gene: TRBJ2-3; V gene: TRBV29-1; CDR3 DNA: TGCAGCGTCAAAGGGACTAGCGGCACAGATACGCAGTATTTT; CDR3 protein: CSVKGTSGTDTQYF
CDR3 length: 13; D gene: NA; clone size: many; J gene: TRBJ2-7; V gene: TRBV12-3/TRBV12-4; CDR3 DNA: TGTGCCAGCAGTTTACAGGCTTCCTACGAGCAGTACTTC; CDR3 protein: CASSLQASYEQYF
CDR3 length: 12; D gene: NA; clone size: NA; J gene: TRBJ2-3; V gene: TRBV20-1; CDR3 DNA: TGCAGTGCTAGACCAGCCGGGGATACGCAGTATTTT; CDR3 protein: CSARPAGDTQYF
CDR3 length: 12; D gene: NA; clone size: many; J gene: TRBJ2-3; V gene: TRBV7-2; CDR3 DNA: TGTGCCACCGGGACTTTGGGGCTTACGCAGTATTTT; CDR3 protein: CATGTLGLTQYF
CDR3 length: 13; D gene: NA; clone size: many; J gene: TRBJ2-5; V gene: TRBV5-1; CDR3 DNA: TGTGCCAGCAGCTTGCCGAGCCAAGAGACCCAGTACTTC; CDR3 protein: CASSLPSQETQYF
CDR3 length: 15; D gene: TRBD1; clone size: many; J gene: TRBJ1-1; V gene: TRBV28; CDR3 DNA: TGTGCCAGCAGACCCGGAACAGGGGCCGACACTGAAGCTTTCTTT; CDR3 protein: CASRPGTGADTEAFF
CDR3 length: 15; D gene: NA; clone size: few; J gene: TRBJ1-4; V gene: TRBV4-2; CDR3 DNA: TGTGCCAGCAGCCCCCGGGGGGGCTATCTCGAAAAACTGTTTTTT; CDR3 protein: CASSPRGGYLEKLFF
CDR3 length: 16; D gene: TRBD2; clone size: many; J gene: TRBJ2-1; V gene: TRBV19; CDR3 DNA: TGTGCCAGTAGTGGCCAGGGACTAGGGAGGGGCAATGAGCAGTTCTTC; CDR3 protein: CASSGQGLGRGNEQFF
CDR3 length: 18; D gene: TRBD1; clone size: NA; J gene: TRBJ1-3; V gene: TRBV12-3/TRBV12-4; CDR3 DNA: TGTGCCAGCAGTTTTTTTGGGACAGGAAAAAAATCCGGAAACACCATATATTTT; CDR3 protein: CASSFFGTGKKSGNTIYF
CDR3 length: 15; D gene: NA; clone size: NA; J gene: TRBJ2-5; V gene: TRBV6-1; CDR3 DNA: TGTGCCAGCAGTGAAGAGGACGCCGGATGGGAGACCCAGTACTTC; CDR3 protein: CASSEEDAGWETQYF